This entry concerns a single T cell receptor (beta chain). PCR amplification relied on 60 Vbeta primers (plus 13 Jbeta primers). The protocol was immunoSEQ multiplex PCR, while the TCRdb copy is restricted to in-frame clones and leaves out a portion. The repertoire includes about 130,000 clones, around 79% of them detected once, and approximately 2.1% sits in the top ten. This entry belongs to a study of cytomegalovirus exposure and HLA in healthy donors. The sample comprised PBMCs. The clonotype comes from a woman between 35 and 50 years old in good health and CMV-seropositive.

The chain's CDR3 is CASSYSPAGSYGYTF. Written as DNA, the CDR3 is TGTGCCAGCAGTTACTCCCCGGCGGGGAGCTATGGCTACACCTTC. V gene TRBV6-5 combines with J gene TRBJ1-2; D is unresolved. Germline CDR1 MNHEY, CDR2 SVGAGI. V lost 0 bases and J lost 4, with 12 bases in between. The CDR3 loop spans 15 amino acids.